The 24 T cell receptor beta chains given below trace back to one sample, sequenced in a study of blood T cell repertoires in COVID-19. Assay used: immunoSEQ multiplex PCR; TCRdb lists only in-frame clones, some missing. The sample includes some 50,000 clones, approximately 80% of them seen just once. The sequenced sample was peripheral blood. These receptors all come from a man in his 70s with acute or convalescent COVID-19.

The genes are TRBV9 and TRBJ2-3; 9 nucleotides align to TRBD2. J was trimmed by 1 base and V by 3 bases; bases with no gene match: 0. Germline lookup yields CDR1 SGDLS and CDR2 YYNGEE. This CDR3 region has 14 residues. CDR3 sequence: CASSGTSGTDTQYF. As DNA, the CDR3 is TGTGCCAGCAGCGGGACTAGCGGCACAGATACGCAGTATTTT.

The chain links TRBV28 to TRBJ1-5; D perhaps matches TRBD1 (5 bases). This CDR3 has 15 residues. CDR1 MDHEN and CDR2 SYDVKM come from the germline V gene. V gave up 6 bases and J gave up 7 bases, with 19 bases separating them. CDR3 region: CASRSPGTPAQPQHF. CDR3 nucleotides: TGTGCCAGCAGATCCCCTGGGACTCCAGCCCAGCCCCAGCATTTT.

The rearrangement links TRBV28 to TRBJ1-2, with no clear D. V was shortened by 1 base and J by 0 bases, with 3 bases between the two germline ends. Germline V gene lookup returns CDR1 MDHEN and CDR2 SYDVKM. The CDR3 spans 13 residues. CDR3 coding DNA: TGTGCCAGCAGTTTATCAGCTAACTATGGCTACACCTTC. This encodes CASSLSANYGYTF.

The genes are TRBV15 and TRBJ1-6; D unclear. The V end lost 2 bases, the J end lost 8 bases, and 10 bases lay between the germline ends. The CDR3 totals 14 residues. Germline V gives CDR1 LNHNV, CDR2 YYDKDF (reference sequence). This CDR3 reads CATSRNRIDSPLHF. CDR3 in DNA: TGTGCCACCAGCAGAAATCGTATTGATTCACCCCTCCACTTT.

This clone was picked up one time. V gene TRBV7-9 combines with J gene TRBJ1-4; weak D call: TRBD1 (6 bases). CDR1 and CDR2 from the germline V gene are SEHNR and FQNEAQ (reference sequence). The V gene lost 4 bases and the J gene lost 13 bases, with 13 bases spanning the gap. The CDR3 sequence is 12 residues long. The CDR3 nucleotides are TGTGCCAGCAGCTCACAGGGAACTAGACTGTTTTTT. Translated, it gives CASSSQGTRLFF.

This clone was recorded only once. The chain joins TRBV18 to TRBJ1-6, with D maybe TRBD1 (5 bases). Looked up from germline, CDR1 is KGHSH and CDR2 is LQKENI. This CDR3 region has 13 residues. V was trimmed by 5 bases and J by 7 bases, leaving 9 bases between them. The CDR3 loop reads CASSRGGNSPLHF. CDR3 nucleotide sequence: TGTGCCAGCTCAAGGGGTGGGAATTCACCCCTCCACTTT.

This clone was seen only once. V and J are TRBV11-3 and TRBJ2-7; D might be TRBD2 (6 bases). There are 15 residues in the CDR3. Germline lookup yields CDR1 SGHNT and CDR2 YENEEA. Trimming removed 2 bases from V and 1 base from J, with 12 bases in between. In nucleotides, the CDR3 is TGTGCCAGCAGCTTATTCGGCGGGGATTCCTACGAGCAGTACTTC. Its protein product is CASSLFGGDSYEQYF.

The chain links TRBV3-1 (or the pseudogene TRBV3-2) to TRBJ1-5, with no clear D. Trimming removed 1 base at V and 4 bases at J, with 5 bases between. The CDR3 length is 13 residues. Germline V lookup: CDR1 LGHDT, CDR2 YNNKEL (reference sequence). The CDR3: CASSQGDNQPQHF. The CDR3 coding sequence is TGTGCCAGCAGCCAAGGAGATAATCAGCCCCAGCATTTT.

For the CDR3, the DNA is TGTGCCACCTCCACGGGACTAGCGGAGACCCAGTACTTC. Translation gives CATSTGLAETQYF. The rearrangement joins TRBV19 to TRBJ2-5, with TRBD2 identical over 10 bases. This CDR3 region has 13 residues. The germline CDR1 and CDR2 sequences are LNHDA and SQIVND (reference sequence). Trimming took 10 bases from V and 5 from J; bases not matched to a gene: 7.

This rearrangement joins TRBV7-2 to TRBJ2-4; D perhaps matches TRBD1 (5 bases). Deletions cut 0 bases from V and 2 bases from J, with 8 bases between. The CDR3 extends over 15 amino acids. Looked up from germline, CDR1 is SGHTA and CDR2 is FQGNSA. As DNA, the CDR3 is TGTGCCAGCAGCTTAGCGTCAGGGTCCAAAAACATTCAGTACTTC. Its protein is CASSLASGSKNIQYF.

The rearrangement joins TRBV27 to TRBJ1-5; D gene ambiguous. V lost 3 bases and J lost 0, with 15 bases in between. CDR1 and CDR2 (germline): MNHEY, SMNVEV (reference sequence). This CDR3 has 17 residues. As DNA, the CDR3 is TGTGCCAGCAGTTTGGACCCCCCGGGATATAGCAATCAGCCCCAGCATTTT. This codes for CASSLDPPGYSNQPQHF.

The chain combines TRBV6-5 with TRBJ1-4; TRBD1 might be the D (6 bases). CDR1 and CDR2 (germline): MNHEY, SVGAGI. Trimming took off 6 bases at V and 6 bases at J, with 17 bases between the two ends. The length of the CDR3 is 15 residues. CDR3 coding DNA: TGTGCCAGCAGGCCACACAGGGACGTTCATGAAAAACTGTTTTTT. Protein sequence: CASRPHRDVHEKLFF.

The J gene is TRBJ2-7, the V gene TRBV7-9, with D tentatively TRBD1 (6 bases). The CDR3 sequence is 12 residues long. V was trimmed by 8 bases and J by 3 bases, leaving 11 bases between them. CDR1 and CDR2 from the germline V gene are SEHNR and FQNEAQ (reference sequence). The DNA of the CDR3 is TGTGCCAGCGCAAACAGGGACTACGAGCAGTACTTC. Encoded protein: CASANRDYEQYF.

This clone was seen a few times. The chain links TRBV19 to TRBJ1-3; D possibly corresponds to TRBD1 (5 bases). The V and J ends lost 5 bases and 0 bases respectively, with 8 bases between them. The germline V gene encodes CDR1 LNHDA and CDR2 SQIVND (reference sequence). The CDR3 sequence is 14 residues long. Here the CDR3 reads CASSQGFSGNTIYF. The CDR3 DNA sequence: TGTGCCAGTAGTCAGGGATTCTCTGGAAACACCATATATTTT.

This clone was found once. J is TRBJ1-2 and V is TRBV10-2; a weak D match, TRBD1 (5 bases). The CDR3 has 13 residues. V gave up 2 bases and J gave up 4 bases, with 8 bases separating them. Germline V gene lookup returns CDR1 WSHSY and CDR2 SAAADI. The DNA of the CDR3 is TGCGCCAGCAGTGAGAGGGGCCCCTATGGCTACACCTTC. This sequence encodes CASSERGPYGYTF.

The chain carries TRBV7-9 and TRBJ2-2, with 7 nucleotides matching TRBD1. This CDR3 has 16 amino acids. After removal of 5 bases from V and 1 base from J, the junction contained 7 bases not matched to a gene. Germline lookup yields CDR1 SEHNR and CDR2 FQNEAQ (reference sequence). The CDR3 loop is CASSRERTGNTGELFF. CDR3 nucleotides: TGTGCCAGCAGCCGCGAGCGGACAGGGAACACCGGGGAGCTGTTTTTT.

J is TRBJ1-3 and V is TRBV7-2, with D uncertain. The CDR3 is 14 amino acids. V lost 5 bases to trimming and J lost 4 bases, with 12 bases between them. Germline loops: CDR1 SGHTA, CDR2 FQGNSA. CDR3 loop: CASSPRTGGNTIYF. CDR3 sequence (DNA): TGTGCCAGCAGCCCGAGAACGGGAGGAAACACCATATATTTT.

This clone was seen a handful of times. V is TRBV5-1 and J is TRBJ1-2, with 7 bases identical to TRBD1. V gave up 3 bases and J gave up 8 bases; unmatched junction bases: 4. This CDR3 has 12 residues. The germline gives CDR1 SGHRS, CDR2 YFSETQ. This CDR3 reads CASSWDSRGYTF. As DNA, the CDR3 is TGCGCCAGCAGCTGGGACAGTCGGGGCTACACCTTC.

The genes are TRBV7-9 and TRBJ2-4; D call uncertain. V was cut by 5 bases and J by 5 bases, with 7 bases left in between. Germline V gives CDR1 SEHNR, CDR2 FQNEAQ (reference sequence). This CDR3 region has 12 residues. Written as DNA, the CDR3 is TGTGCCAGCAGCCCCACAGAAAACATTCAGTACTTC. Amino acids: CASSPTENIQYF. Full variable domain (remainder filled in from reference TRBV7-9 and TRBJ2-4): DTGVSQNPRHKITKRGQNVTFRCDPISEHNRLYWYRQTLGQGPEFLTYFQNEAQLEKSRLLSDRFSAERPKGSFSTLEIQRTEQGDSAMYLCASSPTENIQYFGAGTRLSVL.

V and J are TRBV12-5 and TRBJ2-1, with D unclear. The germline CDR1 and CDR2 sequences are LGHNT and FRNRAP. The CDR3 covers 13 residues. Trimming took off 4 bases at V and 15 bases at J, with 19 bases between the two ends. The DNA of the CDR3 is TGTGCTAGTGGTTCCCCGTCATATGCCGGTGCGTTCTTC. The encoded protein is CASGSPSYAGAFF.

This chain connects TRBV18 to TRBJ2-7, with TRBD2 matching over 12 bases. Looked up from germline, CDR1 is KGHSH and CDR2 is LQKENI. The CDR3 has 15 amino acids. V shed 6 bases, J shed 7 bases, and the junction held 10 bases outside the gene matches. DNA of the CDR3: TGTGCCAGCTCCCTCTCGACTAGCGGGAGAAGTGAGCAGTACTTC. Amino acids: CASSLSTSGRSEQYF.

The chain links TRBV3-1 (or the pseudogene TRBV3-2) to TRBJ1-1; D unclear. This CDR3 contains 14 residues. The V and J ends lost 1 base and 6 bases respectively, with 12 bases between them. Germline CDR1 reads LGHDT; CDR2 reads YNNKEL (reference sequence). CDR3 sequence: CASSQGVSGAEAFF. In DNA, the CDR3 is TGTGCCAGCAGCCAAGGGGTTTCCGGAGCTGAAGCTTTCTTT.

The chain carries TRBV30 and TRBJ1-1; D not certain. CDR3 length: 11 amino acids. V shed 5 bases and J shed 1 base, with 5 bases lying between them. CDR1 GTSNPN and CDR2 SVGIG come from the germline V gene (reference sequence). The CDR3 DNA follows: TGTGCCTGGGCAGAGAACACTGAAGCTTTCTTT. As protein: CAWAENTEAFF.

This clone has only a few counts. This rearrangement joins TRBV7-2 to TRBJ1-5, with D possibly matching TRBD1 (5 bases). Germline CDR1 is SGHTA and CDR2 is FQGNSA. The CDR3 contains 15 residues. V lost 3 bases and J 0 bases, leaving 9 bases between the germline ends. CDR3 nucleotide sequence: TGTGCCAGCAGCTTGACAGTAGATAGCAATCAGCCCCAGCATTTT. It encodes CASSLTVDSNQPQHF. Complete variable domain (other parts from reference TRBV7-2 and TRBJ1-5): GAGVSQSPSNKVTEKGKDVELRCDPISGHTALYWYRQSLGQGLEFLIYFQGNSAPDKSGLPSDRFSAERTGGSVSTLTIQRTQQEDSAVYLCASSLTVDSNQPQHFGDGTRLSIL.